This T cell receptor (beta chain) was identified during a study of control samples from healthy donors and cancer patients. Germline V lookup: CDR1 GTSNPN, CDR2 SVGIG (reference sequence). V lost 4 bases to trimming and J lost 10 bases, with 14 bases between them. The CDR3 runs to 12 residues. Clones were read by immunoSEQ multiplex PCR, and TCRdb kept only the in-frame ones, dropping some. The top ten hold more than 7% of the sample, which has more than 95,000 clones, over 85% seen once. V gene TRBV30 combines with J gene TRBJ2-1; D is ambiguous. The sequenced material came from blood. The receptor comes from a man between 18 and 35 years old in good health. CDR3 sequence: CAWTPLVGEQFF. The CDR3 DNA reads TGTGCCTGGACCCCATTGGTCGGGGAGCAGTTCTTC.